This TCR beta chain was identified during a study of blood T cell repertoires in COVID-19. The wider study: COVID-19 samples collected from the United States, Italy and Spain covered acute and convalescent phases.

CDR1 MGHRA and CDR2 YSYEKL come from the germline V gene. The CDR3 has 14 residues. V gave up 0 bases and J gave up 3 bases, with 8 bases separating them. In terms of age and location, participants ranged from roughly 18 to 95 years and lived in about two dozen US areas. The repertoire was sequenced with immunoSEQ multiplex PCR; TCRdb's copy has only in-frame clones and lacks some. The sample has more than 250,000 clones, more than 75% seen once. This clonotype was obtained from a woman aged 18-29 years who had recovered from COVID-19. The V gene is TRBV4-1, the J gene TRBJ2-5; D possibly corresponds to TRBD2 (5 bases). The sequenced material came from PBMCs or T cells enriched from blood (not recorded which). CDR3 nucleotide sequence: TGCGCCAGCAGCCAAGATAACGGGGAAGAGACCCAGTACTTC. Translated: CASSQDNGEETQYF.